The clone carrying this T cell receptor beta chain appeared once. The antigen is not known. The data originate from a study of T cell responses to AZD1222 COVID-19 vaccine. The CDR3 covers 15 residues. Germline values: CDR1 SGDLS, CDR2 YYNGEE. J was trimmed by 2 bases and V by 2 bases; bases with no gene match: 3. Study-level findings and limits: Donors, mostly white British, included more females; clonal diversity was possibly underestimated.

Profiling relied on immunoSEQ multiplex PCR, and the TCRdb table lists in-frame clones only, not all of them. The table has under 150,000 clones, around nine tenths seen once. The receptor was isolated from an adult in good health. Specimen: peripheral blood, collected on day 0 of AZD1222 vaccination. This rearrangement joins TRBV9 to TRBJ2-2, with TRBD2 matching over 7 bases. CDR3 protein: CASSVAGVNTGELFF. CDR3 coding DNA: TGTGCCAGCAGCGTTGCGGGAGTAAACACCGGGGAGCTGTTTTTT.